Below, one T cell receptor (beta chain) is given with its context. Its specificity is not known. The sample comes from a study of shared clonotypes between healthy human individuals. Study information: The cohort had two women and a few men, ages 18 to 49. Points from the study as a whole: Between a handful of donors, naive CD4 clonotypes were shared at a level of around 4.9%.

Sorted subsets were amplified in replicate PCRs using approximately 200 ng DNA, 30,000 to 35,000 T cell genomes. The protocol was immunoSEQ multiplex PCR, while the TCRdb copy is restricted to in-frame clones and leaves out a portion. The table lists millions of clones, approximately 94% of them singletons. Naivety among CD8 cells was defined by CD45RO negativity and positive CCR7 selection, thereby excluding terminally differentiated effector memory CD45RA+ cells. The V gene lost 6 bases and the J gene lost 3 bases, with 19 bases spanning the gap. The germline CDR1 and CDR2 sequences are MNHEY and SMNVEV (reference sequence). This CDR3 is built from 16 residues.

This chain joins TRBV27 and TRBJ2-3; D unclear. This clonotype was sampled from a man aged 18 to 30 in good health. Some clones in this sample may be carry-over from other donors' samples. The sequenced material came from naive CD8+ T cells from PBMCs. In DNA, the CDR3 is TGTGCCAGCAGCCGCGTCCCGGCATTAGGTACAGATACGCAGTATTTT. Residues: CASSRVPALGTDTQYF.